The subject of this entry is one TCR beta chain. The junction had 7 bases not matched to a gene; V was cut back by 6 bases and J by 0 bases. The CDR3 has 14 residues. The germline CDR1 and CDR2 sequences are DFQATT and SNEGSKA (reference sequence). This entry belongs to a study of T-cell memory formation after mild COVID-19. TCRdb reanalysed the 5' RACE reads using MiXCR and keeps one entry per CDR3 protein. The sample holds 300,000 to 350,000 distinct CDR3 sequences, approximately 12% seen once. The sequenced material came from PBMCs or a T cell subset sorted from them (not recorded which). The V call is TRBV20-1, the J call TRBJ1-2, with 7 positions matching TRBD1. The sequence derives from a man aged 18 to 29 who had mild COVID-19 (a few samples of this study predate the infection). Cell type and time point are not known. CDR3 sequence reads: CSARTGETNYGYTF. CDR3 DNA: TGCAGTGCACGTACAGGGGAGACTAACTATGGCTACACCTTC.